These 10 T cell receptor beta chains share one sample of origin, sequenced in a study of blood T cell repertoires in COVID-19. The table came from immunoSEQ multiplex PCR; TCRdb's copy has only in-frame clones and leaves some out. This repertoire shows 250,000 or so clones, over 70% found once; its top ten account for around 1.5%. Sequenced sample: peripheral blood. The receptors were sampled from a middle-aged woman who had recovered from COVID-19.

CDR3 residues: CASSLNTGPEAFF. The CDR3 DNA reads TGTGCCAGCAGCTTAAACACAGGGCCTGAAGCTTTCTTT. The J gene is TRBJ1-1, the V gene TRBV7-9; D possibly corresponds to TRBD1 (6 bases). Germline V gives CDR1 SEHNR, CDR2 FQNEAQ (reference sequence). The length of the CDR3 is 13 residues. V was cut by 2 bases and J by 6 bases, with 10 bases left in between.

This chain links TRBV19 with TRBJ2-2; 7 positions agree with TRBD2. CDR1 is LNHDA and CDR2 is SQIVND in the germline V gene (reference sequence). V gave up 3 bases and J gave up 2 bases; unmatched junction bases: 3. This CDR3 spans 15 amino acids. Here the CDR3 reads CASSMGLINTGELFF. For the CDR3, the DNA is TGTGCCAGTAGTATGGGACTAATTAACACCGGGGAGCTGTTTTTT.

The CDR3 region is CASSVGDSTNEKLFF. The CDR3 nucleotides are TGTGCCAGCAGCGTAGGTGACTCAACTAATGAAAAACTGTTTTTT. This chain links TRBV9 with TRBJ1-4, with no clear D. V was cut by 0 bases and J by 0 bases, with 6 bases left in between. Germline CDR1 is SGDLS and CDR2 is YYNGEE. The CDR3 sequence is 15 residues long.

The chain combines TRBV24-1 with TRBJ1-5, with D uncertain. This CDR3 is built from 12 residues. CDR1 KGHDR and CDR2 SFDVKD come from the germline V gene. V gave up 0 bases and J gave up 7 bases, with 3 bases separating them. The CDR3 DNA is TGTGCCACCAGTGATTTGCGGCAGCCCCAGCATTTT. Translating it yields CATSDLRQPQHF.

The CDR3 spells CASSQQGYQETQYF. The CDR3 bases are TGCGCCAGCAGCCAGCAGGGCTACCAAGAGACCCAGTACTTC. V usage is TRBV4-1 and J usage is TRBJ2-5, with D maybe TRBD1 (5 bases). The V end lost 3 bases, the J end lost 0 bases, and 8 bases lay between the germline ends. CDR3 length: 14 residues. Per the germline V gene, CDR1 is MGHRA and CDR2 is YSYEKL.

J is TRBJ1-2 and V is TRBV2; D might be TRBD1 (5 bases). The V gene lost 2 bases and the J gene lost 3 bases, with 10 bases spanning the gap. From germline, CDR1 is SNHLY and CDR2 FYNNEI. CDR3 length: 14 residues. The CDR3 region has the DNA TGTGCCAGCAGTGAATTGGGAGGGGACTATGGCTACACCTTC. Translation gives CASSELGGDYGYTF.

The chain employs TRBV27 and TRBJ2-7, with D possibly TRBD1 on 6 matching bases. This CDR3 comprises 12 residues. V lost 4 bases and J lost 4, with 8 bases in between. Germline V gives CDR1 MNHEY, CDR2 SMNVEV (reference sequence). Written as DNA, the CDR3 is TGTGCCAGCAGTTCCCAGGGGTACGAGCAGTACTTC. Residues: CASSSQGYEQYF.

The J gene is TRBJ1-2, the V gene TRBV27; tentative D call: TRBD1 (5 bases). The CDR3 is 12 residues long. CDR1 and CDR2 (germline): MNHEY, SMNVEV (reference sequence). V shed 3 bases and J shed 8 bases, with 10 bases lying between them. CDR3 coding DNA: TGTGCCAGCAGTTTCCGATCAGGGGGCTACACCTTC. Protein sequence: CASSFRSGGYTF.

In DNA, the CDR3 is TGTGCCAGCAGCTTAAATTGGGGACAGACAGGGATTGACAGGGAAGCTTTCTTT. This sequence encodes CASSLNWGQTGIDREAFF. The genes are TRBV13 and TRBJ1-1; 7 nucleotides agree with TRBD1. Per the germline V gene, CDR1 is PRHDT and CDR2 is FYEKMQ (reference sequence). There are 18 residues in the CDR3. With 2 bases clipped from V and 8 bases from J, the junction kept 20 bases outside the gene matches.

Here the CDR3 DNA reads TGCAGTGCTAGCGGGGTACACGGACTGTTTTTT. Its protein is CSASGVHGLFF. The V call is TRBV20-1, the J call TRBJ1-4; D gene unclear. Trimming removed 3 bases from V and 13 bases from J, with 12 bases in between. The CDR3 totals 11 residues. Germline CDR1 DFQATT, CDR2 SNEGSKA (reference sequence).